The text below deals with one T cell receptor (beta chain). What it binds is unknown. The data were obtained in a study of T cell repertoires and leukemia-associated antigens. Broader study findings: Whether expanded clones are antigen-specific and functional remains untested.

MiXCR, run by TCRdb on the 5' RACE reads, gives a single entry per CDR3 protein. The sample carries 10,000 to 15,000 distinct CDR3 sequences, just over 40% recorded once. After removal of 7 bases from V and 5 bases from J, the junction contained 10 bases not matched to a gene. Germline V lookup: CDR1 SQVTM, CDR2 ANQGSEA. The CDR3 consists of 13 residues. The V and J genes are TRBV29-1 and TRBJ2-7, with 8 bases lining up with TRBD1. The material sequenced was CD3+ T cells sorted from blood and cultured. The receptor was derived from a female donor in good health. CDR3 region: CSAARDRRNEQYF. For the CDR3, the DNA is TGCAGCGCCGCCAGGGACAGGCGGAACGAGCAGTACTTC.